The rows below give T cell receptor beta chains drawn from one sample of a study of T cells in Graves' hyperthyroidism and ophthalmopathy. TCRdb passed the multiplex PCR reads through MiXCR, listing each CDR3 protein once. In the table there are 450,000 to 500,000 distinct CDR3 sequences, around a fifth of which are singletons. The specimen sequenced was blood. These receptors were taken from an older woman with Graves' ophthalmopathy. CDR3s include the opening cysteine and the closing phenylalanine or tryptophan. D genes are given only for firm matches. Some rows mark clone size as missing; the rest say once, few, many or name a class of expanded clone.

J: TRBJ1-1
size: many
D: NA
V: TRBV28
CDR3: CASSQPPRRAFF
DNA: TGTGCCAGCAGTCAACCACCGAGGCGGGCTTTCTTT

J: TRBJ1-1
size: many
D: NA
V: TRBV2
CDR3: CASSLKGTGEAFF
DNA: TGTGCCAGCAGTCTGAAGGGGACGGGTGAAGCTTTCTTT

J: TRBJ2-1
size: NA
D: NA
V: TRBV15
CDR3: CATSREFTGNEQFF
DNA: TGTGCCACCAGCAGAGAATTTACGGGCAATGAGCAGTTCTTC

J: TRBJ1-5
size: many
D: NA
V: TRBV19
CDR3: CASSRGPNQPQHF
DNA: TGTGCCAGTAGTCGGGGGCCCAATCAGCCCCAGCATTTT

J: TRBJ1-2
size: few
D: NA
V: TRBV10-3
CDR3: CAISSDRSYGYTF
DNA: TGTGCCATCAGTTCTGACAGAAGCTATGGCTACACCTTC

J: TRBJ1-5
size: few
D: NA
V: TRBV6-1
CDR3: CASKPAASSNQPQHF
DNA: TGTGCCAGCAAGCCCGCAGCTTCTAGCAATCAGCCCCAGCATTTT

J: TRBJ1-1
size: few
D: TRBD1
V: TRBV6-2/TRBV6-3
CDR3: CASSSTGGLFMNTEAFF
DNA: TGTGCCAGCAGTTCGACAGGGGGCCTTTTCATGAACACTGAAGCTTTCTTT

J: TRBJ1-1
size: many
D: NA
V: TRBV11-3
CDR3: CASSLESGNTEAFF
DNA: TGTGCCAGCAGCTTAGAATCTGGGAACACTGAAGCTTTCTTT

J: TRBJ2-3
size: many
D: NA
V: TRBV7-3
CDR3: CASSLYGQSTDTQYF
DNA: TGTGCCAGCAGCCTCTACGGACAGAGCACAGATACGCAGTATTTT

J: TRBJ2-1
size: NA
D: NA
V: TRBV5-1
CDR3: CASKDPRRSYNEQFF
DNA: TGCGCCAGCAAAGATCCCCGGCGCTCCTACAATGAGCAGTTCTTC

J: TRBJ1-1
size: few
D: NA
V: TRBV20-1
CDR3: CSARPSVGNTEAFF
DNA: TGCAGTGCTAGACCATCAGTAGGGAACACTGAAGCTTTCTTT

J: TRBJ2-1
size: once
D: TRBD2
V: TRBV19
CDR3: CASSILAGAFYNEQFF
DNA: TGTGCCAGTAGTATCTTAGCGGGAGCGTTCTACAATGAGCAGTTCTTC

J: TRBJ1-6
size: NA
D: NA
V: TRBV20-1
CDR3: CSARSGPGVGSPLHF
DNA: TGCAGTGCTAGAAGTGGACCAGGGGTAGGGTCACCCCTCCACTTT

J: TRBJ1-6
size: NA
D: TRBD1
V: TRBV20-1
CDR3: CSAPLGQGGNSPLHF
DNA: TGCAGTGCCCCACTAGGACAGGGAGGTAATTCACCCCTCCACTTT

J: TRBJ1-5
size: NA
D: NA
V: TRBV20-1
CDR3: CSAKFYSNQPQHF
DNA: TGCAGTGCTAAGTTTTATAGCAATCAGCCCCAGCATTTT

J: TRBJ2-3
size: many
D: TRBD2
V: TRBV7-8
CDR3: CASSLELADSTDTQYF
DNA: TGTGCCAGCAGCTTAGAACTAGCGGATAGCACAGATACGCAGTATTTT

J: TRBJ2-1
size: many
D: NA
V: TRBV2
CDR3: CASSARAYSYNEQFF
DNA: TGTGCCAGCAGTGCGCGGGCCTACTCCTACAATGAGCAGTTCTTC

J: TRBJ2-7
size: NA
D: NA
V: TRBV20-1
CDR3: CSATIGRGFPYEQYF
DNA: TGCAGTGCCACTATTGGGCGGGGCTTCCCCTACGAGCAGTACTTC